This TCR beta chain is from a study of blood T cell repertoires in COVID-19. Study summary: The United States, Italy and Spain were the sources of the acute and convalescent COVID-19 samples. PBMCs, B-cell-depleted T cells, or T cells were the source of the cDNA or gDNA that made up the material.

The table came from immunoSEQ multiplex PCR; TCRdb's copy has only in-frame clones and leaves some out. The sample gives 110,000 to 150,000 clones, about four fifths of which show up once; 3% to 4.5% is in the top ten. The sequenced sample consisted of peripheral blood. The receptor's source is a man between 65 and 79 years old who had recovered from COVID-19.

The CDR3 region has the DNA TGTGCCAGCAGCCGCCAACCCAGGGGAACCTACGAGCAGTACTTC. Translation gives CASSRQPRGTYEQYF. The chain has TRBV5-4 and TRBJ2-7, with TRBD1 as a possible D gene (6 bases). V gave up 4 bases and J gave up 2 bases, with 16 bases separating them. The CDR3 has 15 amino acids. Germline lookup yields CDR1 SGHNT and CDR2 YYREEE (reference sequence).